This T cell receptor (beta chain) was profiled in a study of blood T cell repertoires in COVID-19. V lost 5 bases and J 1 base, leaving 14 bases between the germline ends. Germline CDR1 reads SGHTA; CDR2 reads FQGNSA. The CDR3 spans 16 residues. Profiled with immunoSEQ multiplex PCR; TCRdb holds only in-frame clones, not every one. The sample gives some 120,000 clones, 55% to 75% of which show up once; 2% to 2.5% is in the top ten. The receptor was derived from a woman in her 70s with acute or convalescent COVID-19. Sequencing input: peripheral blood. The rearrangement joins TRBV7-2 to TRBJ1-4; D is ambiguous. This CDR3 reads CASSDRGPVTNEKLFF. The CDR3 bases are TGTGCCAGCAGCGATCGGGGTCCGGTAACTAATGAAAAACTGTTTTTT.